These T cell receptor beta chains were read from a single sample in a study of blood T cell repertoires in COVID-19. Profiling relied on immunoSEQ multiplex PCR, and the TCRdb table lists in-frame clones only, not all of them. In the table there are roughly 250,000 clones, about 89% of which are singletons. Sequenced sample: PBMCs or T cells enriched from blood (not recorded which). The receptors were sampled from a woman in her late teens or twenties who had recovered from COVID-19. Each CDR3 is given with its conserved first and last residue. The order of the fields is V gene, clone size, J gene, D gene, CDR3 protein, CDR3 DNA. D genes are given only for firm matches. The listing skips clone size in some rows; elsewhere it reads once, few, many or a size class.

V: TRBV2; size: NA; J: TRBJ2-2; D: NA; CDR3: CASSGHGELFF; DNA: TGTGCCAGCAGTGGGCACGGGGAGCTGTTTTTT
V: TRBV4-1; size: NA; J: TRBJ1-6; D: TRBD1; CDR3: CASSQEGGQGLNSPLHF; DNA: TGCGCCAGCAGCCAAGAGGGGGGACAGGGTCTTAATTCACCCCTCCACTTT
V: TRBV5-1; size: NA; J: TRBJ1-2; D: NA; CDR3: CASSEAPYGYTF; DNA: TGCGCCAGCAGTGAAGCCCCCTATGGCTACACCTTC
V: TRBV5-1; size: NA; J: TRBJ1-2; D: NA; CDR3: CASSLGGGEMVYTF; DNA: TGCGCCAGCAGCTTGGGTGGAGGGGAGATGGTCTACACCTTC
V: TRBV4-1; size: NA; J: TRBJ1-5; D: NA; CDR3: CASSPEGGNQPQHF; DNA: TGCGCCAGCAGCCCAGAGGGGGGGAATCAGCCCCAGCATTTT
V: TRBV4-3; size: NA; J: TRBJ1-1; D: TRBD1; CDR3: CASSQGTGQGFEAFF; DNA: TGCGCCAGCAGCCAGGGGACAGGACAGGGGTTTGAAGCTTTCTTT
V: TRBV12-3/TRBV12-4; size: once; J: TRBJ1-2; D: TRBD1; CDR3: CASTDRVLYGYTF; DNA: TGTGCCAGCACGGACAGGGTTTTATATGGCTACACCTTC
V: TRBV5-5; size: NA; J: TRBJ1-2; D: NA; CDR3: CASSLMLEGYTF; DNA: TGTGCCAGCAGCTTGATGTTGGAGGGCTACACCTTC
V: TRBV7-2; size: NA; J: TRBJ1-1; D: NA; CDR3: CASSPSTLLNTEAFF; DNA: TGTGCCAGCAGCCCTAGCACCCTTCTGAACACTGAAGCTTTCTTT
V: TRBV10-3; size: NA; J: TRBJ2-3; D: TRBD2; CDR3: CAISAWREGPYTQYF; DNA: TGTGCCATCAGTGCGTGGCGGGAGGGCCCCTATACGCAGTATTTT
V: TRBV5-5; size: NA; J: TRBJ1-1; D: TRBD1; CDR3: CASSLVFQVTGGTEAFF; DNA: TGTGCCAGCAGCTTGGTTTTTCAGGTGACAGGGGGCACTGAAGCTTTCTTT
V: TRBV27; size: NA; J: TRBJ2-7; D: TRBD2; CDR3: CASSLREASYEQYF; DNA: TGTGCCAGCAGTTTACGGGAGGCAAGCTACGAGCAGTACTTC